These T cell receptor beta chains were read from a single sample in a study of Ad26.COV2.S vaccination and SARS-CoV-2 variants. Data came from immunoSEQ multiplex PCR; TCRdb stores just in-frame clones and leaves some out. The sample holds 380,000 or so clones, roughly nine tenths seen once. The source was peripheral blood, collected in a trial of Ad26.COV2.S vaccine versus placebo. These TCRs come from a person aged 18 to 65 who received the Ad26.COV2.S COVID-19 vaccine or a placebo. Each CDR3 is given with its conserved first and last residue. Each record gives: clone size, J gene, D gene, V gene, CDR3 DNA, CDR3 protein. The D gene is left open where the match is weak. Expanded clones are given a class, and other clones once, few, many or no size at all.

-,TRBJ1-1,-,TRBV27,TGTGCCAGCAGGGAGTTTTGGTCTTCTGAAGCTTTCTTT,CASREFWSSEAFF
-,TRBJ2-7,TRBD1,TRBV9,TGTGCCAGCAGCGCCGACTTGGACAGGGCCGGCTACGAGCAGTACTTC,CASSADLDRAGYEQYF
-,TRBJ1-5,TRBD1,TRBV15,TGTGCCACCAGCAGAGGGCAACAGGGGGCGATTTATCAGCCCCAGCATTTT,CATSRGQQGAIYQPQHF
-,TRBJ2-1,-,TRBV21-1,TGTGCCAGCAGCAAGGAGATGGGGACAGCATCCTACAATGAGCAGTTCTTC,CASSKEMGTASYNEQFF
-,TRBJ1-2,-,TRBV15,TGTGCCACCAGCAGCCGTTCACTGGGCTACACCTTC,CATSSRSLGYTF
many,TRBJ1-6,-,TRBV5-6,TGTGCCAGCAGCTTGATGGGGGCGTTCGAAAATTCACCCCTCCACTTT,CASSLMGAFENSPLHF
-,TRBJ1-1,-,TRBV4-3,TGCGCCAGCAGCCAAGATAGTCAGGGAGCGACTGAAGCTTTCTTT,CASSQDSQGATEAFF
few,TRBJ2-7,TRBD2,TRBV28,TGTGCCAGCAGGGCTAGCGGGCCTCTCAGCTCCTACGAGCAGTACTTC,CASRASGPLSSYEQYF
-,TRBJ1-1,-,TRBV7-3,TGTGCCAGCAGCTTACAGGGAGGGAACACTGAAGCTTTCTTT,CASSLQGGNTEAFF
-,TRBJ2-1,-,TRBV5-1,TGCGCCAGCAGCTTGTCACTAGAACATTACAATGAGCAGTTCTTC,CASSLSLEHYNEQFF
-,TRBJ2-2,-,TRBV7-2,TGTGCCAGCAGCTGGGGCCCTACCTACGGCGGGGAGCTGTTTTTT,CASSWGPTYGGELFF
-,TRBJ2-2,-,TRBV14,TGTGCCAGCAGCCAAGCTTTTAGGGTCGGGGAGCTGTTTTTT,CASSQAFRVGELFF
-,TRBJ2-7,TRBD2,TRBV4-1,TGCGCCAGCAGCCGTAGTCTAGCGGGGGCGGTATCCTACGAGCAGTACTTC,CASSRSLAGAVSYEQYF
-,TRBJ2-7,TRBD1,TRBV7-9,TGTGCCAGCAGCCTTACCACAGGGGACGGGTACGAGCAGTACTTC,CASSLTTGDGYEQYF
-,TRBJ1-2,-,TRBV4-2,TGTGCCAGCAGCCCTACAGGGAGTCTTAACTATGGCTACACCTTC,CASSPTGSLNYGYTF
-,TRBJ2-7,-,TRBV3-1/TRBV3-2,TGTGCCAGCAGCCTAACGAGCAGGGGCCACGAGCAGTACTTC,CASSLTSRGHEQYF
-,TRBJ1-2,-,TRBV7-9,TGTGCCAGCAGCTCCCGGACCTCGAACTATGGCTACACCTTC,CASSSRTSNYGYTF
-,TRBJ1-2,-,TRBV7-6,TGTGCCAGCAGCTTAGGAGGGGTTGGGGGCTACACCTTC,CASSLGGVGGYTF
-,TRBJ1-1,TRBD1,TRBV10-3,TGTGCCATCAGTCTTGGCAGGGGGGACACTGAAGCTTTCTTT,CAISLGRGDTEAFF
-,TRBJ1-6,TRBD1,TRBV30,TGTGCCTGGAGTCCACTCTCGACAGGGACGGGATCACCCCTCCACTTT,CAWSPLSTGTGSPLHF
-,TRBJ1-5,-,TRBV18,TGTGCCAGCTCACCGCGGGCTCCGGGTAGCAATCAGCCCCAGCATTTT,CASSPRAPGSNQPQHF
many,TRBJ1-3,TRBD1,TRBV7-8,TGTGCCAGCAGCTTATGGACAGGGGGTGAGAGTGGAAACACCATATATTTT,CASSLWTGGESGNTIYF
-,TRBJ2-7,-,TRBV15,TGTGCCACCAGCAGAGGCCCCACTGGACTCACCGAGCAGTACTTC,CATSRGPTGLTEQYF
-,TRBJ2-5,-,TRBV5-1,TGCGCCAGCAGCTCGACAAATACTAATCAAGAGACCCAGTACTTC,CASSSTNTNQETQYF
-,TRBJ2-7,-,TRBV28,TGTGCCAGCACCCTCTCCGGCGCCTCCTACGAGCAGTACTTC,CASTLSGASYEQYF
-,TRBJ2-5,TRBD2,TRBV7-3,TGTGCCAGCACCACTAGCGGGATCCAAGAGACCCAGTACTTC,CASTTSGIQETQYF
once,TRBJ2-5,TRBD2,TRBV18,TGTGCCAGCTCACCAAGCACAGCGGGGAGGACCCAGTACTTC,CASSPSTAGRTQYF
-,TRBJ2-4,TRBD2,TRBV6-5,TGTGCCAGTATCGGTGCGGGGGGGCTTCGGCAGTACTTC,CASIGAGGLRQYF
-,TRBJ1-5,-,TRBV30,TGTGCCTGGAGTGTACTTTCCAGTGGGCCCCAGCATTTT,CAWSVLSSGPQHF
-,TRBJ2-7,TRBD1,TRBV5-1,TGCGCCAGCAGCTTTCTTACCCGGGACAGGGGCGGCGAGCAGTACTTC,CASSFLTRDRGGEQYF
-,TRBJ1-5,TRBD1,TRBV2,TGTGCCAGCAGTGACACATCGACAGGGATCGATCAGCCCCAGCATTTT,CASSDTSTGIDQPQHF
many,TRBJ2-3,-,TRBV6-5,TGTGCCAGCAGTTACTCGGCGGACCACACAGATACGCAGTATTTT,CASSYSADHTDTQYF
-,TRBJ1-1,-,TRBV30,TGTGCCGGGACGGGCGGGACGAACACTGAAGCTTTCTTT,CAGTGGTNTEAFF
-,TRBJ1-5,-,TRBV4-1,TGCGCCAGCAGCTTCACACCCGACGCGTATCAGCCCCAGCATTTT,CASSFTPDAYQPQHF
few,TRBJ1-3,-,TRBV5-6,TGTGCCAGCAGCTTTGGTTTAGGAAACACCATATATTTT,CASSFGLGNTIYF
-,TRBJ2-3,TRBD2,TRBV4-1,TGCGCCAGCAGCCAAGATTCCTTAGCGGGGTTCACAGATACGCAGTATTTT,CASSQDSLAGFTDTQYF
-,TRBJ2-1,TRBD2,TRBV4-1,TGCGCCAGCAGCAAGAGCGGGAGCCGCAACAATGAGCAGTTCTTC,CASSKSGSRNNEQFF
-,TRBJ1-5,-,TRBV7-9,TGTGCCAGCAGCTTTAAACGGGGTCAGGGAAGGGATCAGCCCCAGCATTTT,CASSFKRGQGRDQPQHF
-,TRBJ2-7,-,TRBV24-1,TGTGCCACCACTACAGGGTTCCTCAACTCCTACGAGCAGTACTTC,CATTTGFLNSYEQYF
-,TRBJ2-3,TRBD2,TRBV4-2,TGTGCCAGCAGCCAAGCTAGCGGGGGGTCCACAGATACGCAGTATTTT,CASSQASGGSTDTQYF
-,TRBJ1-1,-,TRBV14,TGTGCCAGCAGCCGCCAGGGGTGGACTGAAGCTTTCTTT,CASSRQGWTEAFF
-,TRBJ1-1,-,TRBV10-3,TGTGCCATCAGTGTTGTCACAGGAGGCGGGCTCGTGGAAGCTTTCTTT,CAISVVTGGGLVEAFF
-,TRBJ1-4,-,TRBV5-6,TGTGCCAGCAGCTTGAGTATGGGTGAAAAACTGTTTTTT,CASSLSMGEKLFF
-,TRBJ2-1,TRBD2,TRBV4-1,TGCGCCAGCAGCCTTTTAGCGGGAGCGACCGATGAGCAGTTCTTC,CASSLLAGATDEQFF
-,TRBJ1-1,-,TRBV3-1/TRBV3-2,TGTGCCAGCAGCGAATTACAGGGTTTGCAGGCTTTCTTT,CASSELQGLQAFF
-,TRBJ2-1,-,TRBV28,TGTGCCAGCAGCATCAAAGGGTATGAGCAGTTCTTC,CASSIKGYEQFF
-,TRBJ1-2,-,TRBV20-1,TGCAGTGCTAGAGAAGGTGGCTACACCTTC,CSAREGGYTF